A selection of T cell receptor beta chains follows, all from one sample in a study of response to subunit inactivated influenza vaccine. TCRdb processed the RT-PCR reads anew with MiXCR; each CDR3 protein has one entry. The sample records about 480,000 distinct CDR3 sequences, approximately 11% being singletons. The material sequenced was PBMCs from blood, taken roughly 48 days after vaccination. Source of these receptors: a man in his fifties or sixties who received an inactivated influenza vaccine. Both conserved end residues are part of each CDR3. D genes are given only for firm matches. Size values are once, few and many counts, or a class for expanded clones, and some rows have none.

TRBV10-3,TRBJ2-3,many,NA,CAIRRGVDTDTQYF,TGTGCCATCCGCAGGGGCGTCGACACAGATACGCAGTATTTT
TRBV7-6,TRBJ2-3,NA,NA,CASSRGLPSTDTQYF,TGTGCCAGCAGCAGGGGACTTCCCAGCACAGATACGCAGTATTTT
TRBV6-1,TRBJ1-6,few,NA,CASSSQDSYNSPLHF,TGTGCCAGCAGTAGTCAGGACTCCTATAATTCACCCCTCCACTTT
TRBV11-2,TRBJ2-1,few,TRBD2,CASSLEAGVVNNEQFF,TGTGCCAGCAGCTTAGAGGCGGGGGTCGTAAACAATGAGCAGTTCTTC
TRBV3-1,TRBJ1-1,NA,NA,CASSHPGRTEAFF,TGTGCCAGCAGCCACCCCGGGAGGACTGAAGCTTTCTTT
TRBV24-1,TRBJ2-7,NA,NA,CATSDGGPAYEQYF,TGTGCCACCAGTGATGGAGGGCCCGCCTACGAGCAGTACTTC
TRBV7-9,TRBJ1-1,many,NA,CATEAGDTEAFF,TGTGCCACCGAAGCAGGAGACACTGAAGCTTTCTTT
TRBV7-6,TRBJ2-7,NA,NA,CASSPLRDSSSYEQYF,TGTGCCAGCAGCCCCCTGCGGGACAGCAGCTCCTACGAGCAGTACTTC
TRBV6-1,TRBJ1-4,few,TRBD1,CASSRTGAGKLFF,TGTGCCAGCAGCCGGACAGGGGCGGGAAAACTGTTTTTT
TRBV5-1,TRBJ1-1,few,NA,CASRRGTENTEAFF,TGCGCCAGCAGGAGGGGAACAGAGAACACTGAAGCTTTCTTT
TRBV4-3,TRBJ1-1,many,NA,CASSQGQSATDTEAFF,TGCGCCAGCAGCCAGGGGCAGTCAGCGACGGACACTGAAGCTTTCTTT
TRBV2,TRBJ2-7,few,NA,CARKQNYEQYF,TGTGCCAGGAAACAGAACTACGAGCAGTACTTC
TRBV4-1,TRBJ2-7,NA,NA,CASSPELSPPRGAKGYEQYF,TGCGCCAGCAGCCCGGAGCTTAGCCCCCCAAGGGGGGCGAAAGGCTACGAGCAGTACTTC
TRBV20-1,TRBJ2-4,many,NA,CSARDYSKNIQYF,TGCAGTGCTAGAGACTATTCCAAAAACATTCAGTACTTC
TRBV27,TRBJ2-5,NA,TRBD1,CASSTNPGQAETQYF,TGTGCCAGCAGTACGAACCCGGGACAGGCAGAGACCCAGTACTTC